The source of this TCR beta chain is a study of cytomegalovirus exposure and HLA in healthy donors. Notes on the study in general: It was reported that TCR beta sequences correctly inferred the HLA-A and HLA-B alleles for most subjects. It was assumed in the presence/absence analyses that sequencing depth was roughly uniform across donors.

In the case of this clone: The antigen is undetermined.

The CDR3 contains 17 residues. After removal of 4 bases from V and 7 bases from J, the junction contained 17 bases not matched to a gene. With 60 Vbeta and 13 Jbeta primers, the PCR was carried out. The repertoire was sequenced with immunoSEQ multiplex PCR; TCRdb's copy has only in-frame clones and lacks some. The sample contains some 87,000 clones, 78% of which appear only once. The sequence was obtained from a man in his late teens or twenties in good health and CMV-seropositive. The rearrangement joins TRBV23-1 to TRBJ1-2, with 8 bases identical to TRBD1. TRBV23-1 is an open reading frame, and its role is uncertain. The sample was PBMCs. CDR3 DNA: TGCGCCAGCAGTCCCTCTGGGGAGGACAGGGTCGCGGTTGGCTACACCTTC. It codes for CASSPSGEDRVAVGYTF.